Presented here are 27 T cell receptor beta chains from one specimen sequenced in a study of T cell repertoires in cytomegalovirus infection. TCRdb reprocessed the reads via MiXCR and lists one record per CDR3 protein. The top ten clones hold around a sixth of a sample with hundreds of thousands of distinct CDR3 sequences, around a third of them seen once. What these receptors recognize is not known. Source: cultured PBMCs, taken from culture after CMV antigen stimulation. Every receptor here comes from a human donor in good health (CMV status not recorded). Some clones in this sample may be carry-over from other donors' samples.

This clonotype was detected ten times or more. The chain has TRBV4-3 and TRBJ1-5; D unresolved. This CDR3 has 13 residues. V shed 2 bases and J shed 4 bases, with 6 bases lying between them. Germline values: CDR1 LGHNA, CDR2 YSLEER. The CDR3 bases are TGCGCCAGCAGCCAATCCGGAAATCAGCCCCAGCATTTT. It codes for CASSQSGNQPQHF.

The V and J genes are TRBV10-3 and TRBJ2-5, with 9 bases matching TRBD2. The V gene's germline CDR1 is ENHRY and CDR2 SYGVKD. This CDR3 has 20 residues. V lost 5 bases and J lost 4; bases outside the gene matches: 23. The CDR3 here is CAISKKPQIEGGGARETQYF. CDR3 nucleotides: TGTGCCATCAGTAAAAAACCCCAGATTGAAGGCGGGGGGGCGCGAGAGACCCAGTACTTC.

The chain carries TRBV7-6 and TRBJ2-3; either TRBD1 or TRBD2 may supply D (6 bases each). The ends were cut back, 8 bases at V and 2 bases at J, with 14 bases in the middle. The CDR3 is made up of 14 amino acids. Germline assignment: CDR1 SGHVS and CDR2 FNYEAQ. CDR3 region: CASRVGGPTDTQYF. CDR3 nucleotide sequence: TGTGCCAGCCGAGTGGGGGGCCCCACAGATACGCAGTATTTT.

This clonotype was counted between two and nine times. V is TRBV4-2 and J is TRBJ1-2; 7 bases map to TRBD1. Trimming cost V 5 bases and J 7 bases; bases outside gene matches: 16. Per the germline V gene, CDR1 is LGHNA and CDR2 is YNFKEQ. The CDR3 contains 16 residues. Here the CDR3 reads CASSLDSTGIDGGYTF. The DNA of the CDR3 is TGTGCCAGCAGCTTAGATTCGACAGGGATCGACGGTGGCTACACCTTC.

This clonotype was detected only a few times. The V call is TRBV12-3 or TRBV12-4, the J call TRBJ2-7; 7 nucleotides agree with TRBD2. The CDR3 consists of 10 residues. V dropped 8 bases and J dropped 10; count of bases not matched to a gene: 5. CDR3 loop: CASRWGGQYF. The CDR3 region has the DNA TGTGCCAGCCGCTGGGGGGGACAGTACTTC.

The chain uses TRBV20-1 and TRBJ1-1; tentative D call: TRBD1 (5 bases). The V gene lost 6 bases and the J gene lost 2 bases, with 16 bases spanning the gap. The CDR3 consists of 14 residues. Per germline, CDR1 DFQATT and CDR2 SNEGSKA (reference sequence). CDR3 loop: CSAGGGYPNTEAFF. CDR3 DNA sequence: TGCAGTGCGGGGGGGGGGTACCCTAACACTGAAGCTTTCTTT.

V and J are TRBV19 and TRBJ1-5, with a weak D call TRBD1 (5 bases). The CDR3 spans 12 residues. The V end was cut by 5 bases, the J end by 7 bases, with 9 bases between. CDR1 and CDR2 (germline): LNHDA, SQIVND (reference sequence). CDR3 protein: CASSFTGQPQHF. The DNA of the CDR3 is TGTGCCAGTAGTTTTACAGGACAGCCCCAGCATTTT. The full variable domain, its missing parts supplied by reference TRBV19 and TRBJ1-5, is DGGITQSPKYLFRKEGQNVTLSCEQNLNHDAMYWYRQDPGQGLRLIYYSQIVNDFQKGDIAEGYSVSREKKESFPLTVTSAQKNPTAFYLCASSFTGQPQHFGDGTRLSIL.

The chain uses TRBV12-3 or TRBV12-4 and TRBJ2-1; D remains ambiguous. V lost 3 bases, J lost 8 bases, and 5 bases lay in between. The CDR3 is made up of 11 amino acids. CDR3 DNA sequence: TGTGCCAGCAGTTTCCTGGATGAGCAGTTCTTC. It encodes CASSFLDEQFF.

This sequence joins TRBV7-9 and TRBJ1-4; 8 bases agree with TRBD1. This CDR3 is 15 amino acids long. The germline V gene has CDR1 SEHNR and CDR2 FQNEAQ (reference sequence). V lost 4 bases, J lost 8 bases, and 9 bases stayed unmatched. This CDR3 is CASSSRPGQVEKLFF. The CDR3 DNA follows: TGTGCCAGCAGCTCTCGCCCGGGACAGGTCGAAAAACTGTTTTTT.

The V and J genes are TRBV30 and TRBJ2-1, with D maybe TRBD2 (5 bases). CDR1 and CDR2 from the germline V gene are GTSNPN and SVGIG (reference sequence). V shed 0 bases and J shed 4 bases, with 19 bases lying between them. The CDR3 length is 17 residues. CDR3 sequence: CAWSVDPSMEEYNEQFF. The DNA of the CDR3 is TGTGCCTGGAGTGTAGATCCTAGCATGGAGGAGTACAATGAGCAGTTCTTC.

This clonotype was counted many times. The rearrangement joins TRBV27 to TRBJ2-3; no firm D call. The CDR3 is 12 residues long. The germline V gene has CDR1 MNHEY and CDR2 SMNVEV (reference sequence). Trimming left V 3 bases short and J 10 bases short, with 11 bases between. CDR3 loop: CASSFLPPAQYF. CDR3 nucleotides: TGTGCCAGCAGTTTCCTTCCCCCCGCGCAGTATTTT.

This chain uses TRBV12-3 or TRBV12-4 with TRBJ1-4; D is undetermined. Trimming shortened V by 5 bases and J by 5 bases, and 3 bases separated the two germline ends. The CDR3 length is 11 residues. The CDR3 bases are TGTGCCAGCAGTGGAAATGAAAAACTGTTTTTT. Protein product: CASSGNEKLFF.

This clonotype was seen a handful of times. The V call is TRBV6-1, the J call TRBJ1-1; D ambiguous. This CDR3 has 13 residues. V dropped 5 bases and J dropped 0 bases, with 7 bases sitting between them. In germline, CDR1 is MNHNS, CDR2 SASEGT. The CDR3 is CASSTILNTEAFF. The CDR3 DNA is TGTGCCAGCAGTACAATTCTGAACACTGAAGCTTTCTTT.

The genes are TRBV7-8 and TRBJ1-2; D is uncertain. Trimming took 5 bases from V and 6 from J, leaving 13 bases between them. The CDR3 has 13 amino acids. CDR1 SGHVS and CDR2 FQNEAQ come from the germline V gene. The CDR3 coding sequence is TGTGCCAGCAGCCCTGGGCGCGGGAATGGCTACACCTTC. Translating it yields CASSPGRGNGYTF.

This clonotype was counted between two and nine times. This rearrangement joins TRBV7-9 to TRBJ1-4; unclear D gene. Germline CDR1 and CDR2: SEHNR and FQNEAQ (reference sequence). Trimming took off 1 base at V and 5 bases at J, with 11 bases between the two ends. CDR3 length: 15 amino acids. The CDR3 region is CASSLGPSLNEKLFF. The CDR3 nucleotides read TGTGCCAGCAGCTTAGGACCGTCCTTGAATGAAAAACTGTTTTTT.

CDR3 in DNA: TGTGCCAGCAGTCACCTGGACAGGGCCTATGGCTACACCTTC. Protein sequence: CASSHLDRAYGYTF. V gene TRBV12-3 or TRBV12-4 combines with J gene TRBJ1-2; 8 nucleotides align to TRBD1. The V and J ends lost 5 bases and 4 bases, in that order; junction bases with no gene match: 6. CDR3 length: 14 residues.

This clonotype was detected a few times. CDR3 coding DNA: TGCGCCAGCAGCCAAGATCTAGGTGAAGGGGAAAAGACCCAGTACTTC. As protein: CASSQDLGEGEKTQYF. The genes are TRBV4-3 and TRBJ2-5; the D gene is possibly TRBD1 (5 bases). Germline-derived CDR1 and CDR2 are LGHNA and YSLEER. Trimming pared 0 bases from V and 6 bases from J, leaving 17 bases between. The CDR3 runs 16 residues.

The chain couples TRBV15 to TRBJ2-3; D may be TRBD1 or TRBD2 (5 bases each). V gave up 0 bases and J gave up 1 base, with 14 bases separating them. Germline loops: CDR1 LNHNV, CDR2 YYDKDF (reference sequence). The CDR3 is 17 amino acids. The CDR3 reads CATSRDYGTSGTDTQYF. Written as DNA, the CDR3 is TGTGCCACCAGCAGAGACTACGGGACCTCAGGCACAGATACGCAGTATTTT.

In this sample, this clonotype turned up a few times. J is TRBJ1-2 and V is TRBV5-4; D is undetermined. Trimming shortened V by 3 bases and J by 6 bases, and 18 bases separated the two germline ends. Per germline, CDR1 SGHNT and CDR2 YYREEE (reference sequence). The CDR3 has 15 amino acids. CDR3 nucleotides: TGTGCCAGCAGCTCGGAATGGAGGGCGAAGGATGGCTACACCTTC. This codes for CASSSEWRAKDGYTF.

The V call is TRBV7-2, the J call TRBJ2-1, with no clear D. V was clipped by 3 bases and J by 8 bases, with 11 bases between them. There are 13 residues in the CDR3. Germline lookup yields CDR1 SGHTA and CDR2 FQGNSA. In DNA form, the CDR3 reads TGTGCCAGCAGCTTTAGGCCACGGGATGAGCAGTTCTTC. It specifies CASSFRPRDEQFF.

This clonotype showed up many times. The V gene is TRBV7-2, the J gene TRBJ1-1; 8 positions agree with TRBD1. The CDR3 is made up of 14 amino acids. V shed 3 bases, J shed 3 bases, and the junction held 3 bases outside the gene matches. Germline V gene lookup returns CDR1 SGHTA and CDR2 FQGNSA. CDR3 sequence: CASSLDRADTEAFF. The CDR3 nucleotides are TGTGCCAGCAGCTTGGACAGGGCGGACACTGAAGCTTTCTTT.

This clonotype has just a few counts. The chain has TRBV12-3 or TRBV12-4 and TRBJ2-3, with D unresolved. V dropped 5 bases and J dropped 2 bases, with 8 bases sitting between them. The CDR3 runs 13 residues. This chain's CDR3 is CASSAHTTDTQYF. CDR3 DNA: TGTGCCAGCAGTGCCCACACCACAGATACGCAGTATTTT.

The gene calls are TRBV6-1 and TRBJ2-5; D might be TRBD2 (5 bases). Germline V gene lookup returns CDR1 MNHNS and CDR2 SASEGT. This CDR3 has 12 amino acids. V gave up 6 bases and J gave up 2 bases, with 7 bases separating them. The CDR3, as DNA: TGTGCCAGCAGGGACTTGCAAGAGACCCAGTACTTC. Amino acids: CASRDLQETQYF.

V is TRBV11-2 and J is TRBJ2-3, with a tentative D call TRBD2 (5 bases). V was shortened by 4 bases and J by 2 bases, with 13 bases between the two germline ends. The germline V gene encodes CDR1 SGHAT and CDR2 FQNNGV. The CDR3 extends over 15 amino acids. The CDR3 protein is CASSSGDYLTDTQYF. As DNA, the CDR3 is TGTGCCAGCAGCTCCGGCGACTACCTCACAGATACGCAGTATTTT.

In its sample, this clonotype was seen a few times. The chain combines TRBV4-1 with TRBJ2-7; D perhaps matches TRBD1 (5 bases). The CDR3 extends over 15 amino acids. Trimming left V 1 base short and J 1 base short, with 11 bases between. Germline lookup yields CDR1 MGHRA and CDR2 YSYEKL. The CDR3 is CASSQGTKPSYEQYF. The CDR3 nucleotides read TGCGCCAGCAGCCAAGGGACAAAGCCATCCTACGAGCAGTACTTC.

This CDR3 is CASGRGRGSETQYF. CDR3 nucleotide sequence: TGTGCCAGCGGGCGGGGCCGGGGGTCGGAGACCCAGTACTTC. The V call is TRBV28, the J call TRBJ2-5, with D maybe TRBD2 (6 bases). Germline lookup yields CDR1 MDHEN and CDR2 SYDVKM. Trimming pared 8 bases from V and 5 bases from J, leaving 18 bases between. The CDR3 runs to 14 residues.

This clonotype was detected a few times. V is TRBV7-2 and J is TRBJ1-3; no definite D call. The CDR3 is made up of 13 amino acids. V was trimmed by 2 bases and J by 9 bases, leaving 11 bases between them. Per germline, CDR1 SGHTA and CDR2 FQGNSA. In nucleotides, the CDR3 is TGTGCCAGCAGCTTATCGCCGGAGGGCACCATATATTTT. Translation: CASSLSPEGTIYF.